This entry features one TCR beta chain sequence. The data stem from a study of blood T cell repertoires in COVID-19. Background on the study: The study drew acute and convalescent COVID-19 samples from the United States, Italy and Spain. Nucleic acid was either cDNA or gDNA, and it came from T cells, B-cell-depleted T cells, or PBMCs.

V was trimmed by 1 base and J by 7 bases, leaving 11 bases between them. Germline V gene lookup returns CDR1 SGHDT and CDR2 YYEEEE. The length of the CDR3 is 13 residues. Per the original data handling: How many nucleated cells were present was estimated from reference gene primer amplification. The repertoire was sequenced with immunoSEQ multiplex PCR; TCRdb's copy has only in-frame clones and lacks some. D and trimming were read from the DNA, whereas the V and J calls and clone size are those reported in that table. The table lists 70,000 to 95,000 clones, over 90% of them singletons, with around 4.7% in the top ten.

Material for sequencing was peripheral blood. V usage is TRBV5-6 and J usage is TRBJ1-2; a weak D match, TRBD1 (5 bases). This receptor was taken from a human donor with active COVID-19. The donor label of this sample is uncertain. The CDR3 reads CASSLSQGGGYTF. The CDR3 DNA reads TGTGCCAGCAGCTTGAGTCAGGGCGGTGGCTACACCTTC.